This TCR beta chain was documented in a study of PD-1 blockade in classical Hodgkin lymphoma. The wider study: A 3 mg/kg intravenous dose of nivolumab was received by patients every 2 weeks.

About this clone: Its matching antigen is unknown.

The table came from immunoSEQ multiplex PCR; TCRdb's copy has only in-frame clones and leaves some out. The data hold tens of thousands of clones, with 85% to 90% observed a single time. Trimming took 11 bases from V and 7 from J; bases not matched to a gene: 11. CDR1 and CDR2 from the germline V gene are LGHNT and FRNRAP. The CDR3 runs to 14 residues. Every single patient, without exception, relapsed after autologous stem cell transplantation, and brentuximab vedotin exposure varied. Findings and caveats of the study: At baseline, newly diagnosed patients reportedly showed less TCR diversity than healthy donors. Before treatment, complete responders showed about the same diversity as newly diagnosed patients. Exclusion applied to patients who initiated nivolumab less than 1 year following ASCT.

This chain uses TRBV12-5 with TRBJ2-2; 9 positions match TRBD2. This sample comprised peripheral blood mononuclear cells (PBMCs), obtained before the second cycle of nivolumab. The TCR sequence derives from a human donor with classical Hodgkin lymphoma. The DNA of the CDR3 is TGTGCTTCCGGGAGCGGGGGGAGTGGCGGGGAGCTGTTTTTT. Encoded protein: CASGSGGSGGELFF. Combining the CDR3 with reference TRBV12-5 and TRBJ2-2 gives the whole variable domain DARVTQTPRHKVTEMGQEVTMRCQPILGHNTVFWYRQTMMQGLELLAYFRNRAPLDDSGMPKDRFSAEMPDATLATLKIQPSEPRDSAVYFCASGSGGSGGELFFGEGSRLTVL.